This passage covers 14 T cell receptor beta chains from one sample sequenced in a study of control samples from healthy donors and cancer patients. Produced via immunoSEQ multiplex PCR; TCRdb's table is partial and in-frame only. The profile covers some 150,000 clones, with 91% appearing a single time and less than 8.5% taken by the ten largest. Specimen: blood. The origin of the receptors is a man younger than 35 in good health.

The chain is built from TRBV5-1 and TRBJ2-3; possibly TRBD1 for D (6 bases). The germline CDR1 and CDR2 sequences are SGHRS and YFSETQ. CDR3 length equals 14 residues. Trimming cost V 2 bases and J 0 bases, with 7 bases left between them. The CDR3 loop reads CASSLGQSTDTQYF. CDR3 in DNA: TGCGCCAGCAGCTTAGGACAGAGCACAGATACGCAGTATTTT.

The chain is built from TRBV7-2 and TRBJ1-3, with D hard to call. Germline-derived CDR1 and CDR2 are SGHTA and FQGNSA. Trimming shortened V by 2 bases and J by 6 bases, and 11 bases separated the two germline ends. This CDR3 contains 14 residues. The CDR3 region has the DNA TGTGCCAGCAGCTTACTAGGGCTCGAAAACACCATATATTTT. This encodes CASSLLGLENTIYF. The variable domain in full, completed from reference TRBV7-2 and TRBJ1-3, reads GAGVSQSPSNKVTEKGKDVELRCDPISGHTALYWYRQSLGQGLEFLIYFQGNSAPDKSGLPSDRFSAERTGGSVSTLTIQRTQQEDSAVYLCASSLLGLENTIYFGEGSWLTVV.

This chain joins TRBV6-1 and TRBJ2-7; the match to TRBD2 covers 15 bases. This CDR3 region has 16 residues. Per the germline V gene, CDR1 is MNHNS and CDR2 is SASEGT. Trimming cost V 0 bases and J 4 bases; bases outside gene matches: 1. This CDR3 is CASSEAGTSGGYEQYF. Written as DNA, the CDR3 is TGTGCCAGCAGTGAAGCAGGGACTAGCGGGGGGTACGAGCAGTACTTC.

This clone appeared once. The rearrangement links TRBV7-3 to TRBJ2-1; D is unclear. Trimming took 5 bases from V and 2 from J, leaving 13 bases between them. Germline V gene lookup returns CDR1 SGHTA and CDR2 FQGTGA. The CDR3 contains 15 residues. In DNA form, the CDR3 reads TGTGCCAGCAGCACTGACACCCACCCCTACAATGAGCAGTTCTTC. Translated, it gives CASSTDTHPYNEQFF. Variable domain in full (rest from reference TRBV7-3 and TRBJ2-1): GAGVSQTPSNKVTEKGKYVELRCDPISGHTALYWYRQSLGQGPEFLIYFQGTGAADDSGLPNDRFFAVRPEGSVSTLKIQRTERGDSAVYLCASSTDTHPYNEQFFGPGTRLTVL.

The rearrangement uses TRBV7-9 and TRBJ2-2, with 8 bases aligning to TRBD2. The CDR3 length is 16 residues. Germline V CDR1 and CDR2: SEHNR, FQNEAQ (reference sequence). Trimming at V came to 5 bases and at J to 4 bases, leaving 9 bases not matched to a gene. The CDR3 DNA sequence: TGTGCCAGCAGCGGGCCCGGGGGGGCCGGCACCGGGGAGCTGTTTTTT. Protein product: CASSGPGGAGTGELFF.

CDR3 sequence reads: CASYGGPGWPFF. The CDR3 region has the DNA TGTGCCAGCTACGGGGGCCCAGGGTGGCCGTTCTTC. The chain uses TRBV27 and TRBJ2-1, with D perhaps TRBD1 or TRBD2 (6 bases each). This CDR3 has 12 residues. CDR1 and CDR2 from the germline V gene are MNHEY and SMNVEV (reference sequence). V lost 8 bases, J lost 15 bases, and 20 bases lay in between.

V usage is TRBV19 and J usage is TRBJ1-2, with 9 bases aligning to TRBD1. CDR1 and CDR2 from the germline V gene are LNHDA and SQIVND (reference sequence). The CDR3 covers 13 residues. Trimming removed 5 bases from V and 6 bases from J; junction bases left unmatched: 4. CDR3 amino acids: CASSSGDRDGYTF. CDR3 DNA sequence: TGTGCCAGTAGTTCAGGGGACAGGGATGGCTACACCTTC.

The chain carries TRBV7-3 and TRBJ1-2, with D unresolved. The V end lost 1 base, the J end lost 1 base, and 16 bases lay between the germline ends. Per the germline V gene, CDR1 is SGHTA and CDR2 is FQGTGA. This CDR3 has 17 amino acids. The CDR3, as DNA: TGTGCCAGCAGCTTAAAGGGTTCGCGGGAGAGTAACTATGGCTACACCTTC. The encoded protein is CASSLKGSRESNYGYTF.

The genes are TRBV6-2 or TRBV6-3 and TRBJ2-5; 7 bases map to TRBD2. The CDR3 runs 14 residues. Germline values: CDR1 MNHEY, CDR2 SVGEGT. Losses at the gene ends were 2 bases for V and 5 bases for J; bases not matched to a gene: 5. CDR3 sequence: CASSYNLGGETQYF. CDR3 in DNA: TGTGCCAGCAGTTACAACCTGGGAGGGGAGACCCAGTACTTC.

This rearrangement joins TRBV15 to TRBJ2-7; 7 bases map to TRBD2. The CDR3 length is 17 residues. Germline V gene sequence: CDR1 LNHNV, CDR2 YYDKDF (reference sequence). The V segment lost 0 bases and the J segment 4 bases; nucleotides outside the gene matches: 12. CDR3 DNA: TGTGCCACCAGCAGAGACAAGGCGGCGGGGGAGATTTACGAGCAGTACTTC. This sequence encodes CATSRDKAAGEIYEQYF.

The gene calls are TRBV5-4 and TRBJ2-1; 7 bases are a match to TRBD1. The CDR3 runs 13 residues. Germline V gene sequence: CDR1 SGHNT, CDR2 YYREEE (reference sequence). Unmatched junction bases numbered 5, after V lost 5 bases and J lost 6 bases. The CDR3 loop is CASSRDRANEQFF. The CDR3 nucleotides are TGTGCCAGCAGTAGGGACAGAGCCAATGAGCAGTTCTTC.

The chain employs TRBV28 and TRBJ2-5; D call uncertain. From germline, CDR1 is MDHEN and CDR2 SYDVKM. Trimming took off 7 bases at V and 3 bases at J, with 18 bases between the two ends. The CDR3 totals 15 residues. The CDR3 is CASTPLGSIEETQYF. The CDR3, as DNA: TGTGCCAGCACCCCTCTCGGCAGCATAGAAGAGACCCAGTACTTC.

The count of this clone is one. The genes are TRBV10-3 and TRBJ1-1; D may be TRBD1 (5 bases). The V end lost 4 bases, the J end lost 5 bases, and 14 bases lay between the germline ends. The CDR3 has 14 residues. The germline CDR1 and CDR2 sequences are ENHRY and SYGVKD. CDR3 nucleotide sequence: TGTGCCATCAGTGTCTCTTTAGGGGAGACTGAAGCTTTCTTT. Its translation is CAISVSLGETEAFF.

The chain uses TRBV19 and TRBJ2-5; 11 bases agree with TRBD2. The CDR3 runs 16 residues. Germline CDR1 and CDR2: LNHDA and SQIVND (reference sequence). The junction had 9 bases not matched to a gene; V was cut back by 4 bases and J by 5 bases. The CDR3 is CASSTQTSGAGETQYF. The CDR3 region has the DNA TGTGCCAGTAGTACCCAGACTAGCGGGGCCGGGGAGACCCAGTACTTC. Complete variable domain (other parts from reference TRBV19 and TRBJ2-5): DGGITQSPKYLFRKEGQNVTLSCEQNLNHDAMYWYRQDPGQGLRLIYYSQIVNDFQKGDIAEGYSVSREKKESFPLTVTSAQKNPTAFYLCASSTQTSGAGETQYFGPGTRLLVL.